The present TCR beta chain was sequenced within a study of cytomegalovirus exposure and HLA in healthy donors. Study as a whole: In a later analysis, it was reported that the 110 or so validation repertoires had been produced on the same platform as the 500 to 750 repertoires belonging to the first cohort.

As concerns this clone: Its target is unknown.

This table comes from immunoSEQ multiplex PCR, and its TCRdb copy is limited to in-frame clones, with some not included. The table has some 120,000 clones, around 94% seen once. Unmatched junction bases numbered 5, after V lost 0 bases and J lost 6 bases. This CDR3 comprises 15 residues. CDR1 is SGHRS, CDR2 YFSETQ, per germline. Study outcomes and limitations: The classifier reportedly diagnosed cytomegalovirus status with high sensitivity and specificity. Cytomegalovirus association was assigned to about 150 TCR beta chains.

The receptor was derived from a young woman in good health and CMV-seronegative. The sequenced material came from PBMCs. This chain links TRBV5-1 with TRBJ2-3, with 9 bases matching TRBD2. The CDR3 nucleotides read TGCGCCAGCAGCTTGGGACTAGCGGTAATGGATACGCAGTATTTT. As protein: CASSLGLAVMDTQYF. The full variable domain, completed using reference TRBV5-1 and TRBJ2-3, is KAGVTQTPRYLIKTRGQQVTLSCSPISGHRSVSWYQQTPGQGLQFLFEYFSETQRNKGNFPGRFSGRQFSNSRSEMNVSTLELGDSALYLCASSLGLAVMDTQYFGPGTRLTVL.